This entry describes one T cell receptor beta chain. This sample stems from a study of blood T cell repertoires in COVID-19. About the research overall: Italy, Spain and the United States were the sources of the convalescent and acute COVID-19 samples.

Profiling relied on immunoSEQ multiplex PCR, and the TCRdb table lists in-frame clones only, not all of them. The sample has a few hundred thousand clones; 70% to 90% are singletons. V lost 3 bases, J lost 2 bases, and 3 bases stayed unmatched. The CDR3 totals 15 residues. Germline V lookup: CDR1 SGHRS, CDR2 YFSETQ. The V and J genes are TRBV5-1 and TRBJ2-7, with 12 bases lining up with TRBD2. The sequence derives from a man aged 35 to 55 with acute or convalescent COVID-19. Sequenced sample: peripheral blood. The CDR3 coding sequence is TGCGCCAGCAGCTCCGGACTAGCGGGGACCTACGAGCAGTACTTC. Protein product: CASSSGLAGTYEQYF.